This entry lists 23 T cell receptor beta chains sequenced from one sample in a study of blood T cell repertoires in COVID-19. Clones were read by immunoSEQ multiplex PCR, and TCRdb kept only the in-frame ones, dropping some. The sample lists 150,000 to 200,000 clones; roughly 85% were seen once. The sequenced material came from peripheral blood. The receptor source for this set is a man in his forties or fifties with active or convalescent COVID-19.

The rearrangement joins TRBV5-4 to TRBJ1-1; 9 bases match TRBD1. Trimming at V came to 4 bases and at J to 4 bases, leaving 5 bases not matched to a gene. CDR3 length equals 14 residues. Germline assignment: CDR1 SGHNT and CDR2 YYREEE (reference sequence). In DNA form, the CDR3 reads TGTGCCAGCAGCGTGGGACAGGGAGGCACTGAAGCTTTCTTT. Protein: CASSVGQGGTEAFF.

The chain joins TRBV3-1 (or the pseudogene TRBV3-2) to TRBJ1-1; TRBD1 matches at 8 bases. The V and J ends lost 3 bases and 11 bases, in that order; junction bases with no gene match: 5. Germline V gene lookup returns CDR1 LGHDT and CDR2 YNNKEL (reference sequence). The CDR3 is 12 residues long. The CDR3 sequence is CASSQPGGSAFF. CDR3 nucleotides: TGTGCCAGCAGCCAGCCAGGGGGCTCGGCTTTCTTT.

V usage is TRBV28 and J usage is TRBJ2-2; TRBD1 matches at 9 bases. This CDR3 contains 14 residues. V dropped 7 bases and J dropped 8; count of bases not matched to a gene: 8. CDR1 and CDR2 (germline): MDHEN, SYDVKM. CDR3 loop: CASTTGTGFGELFF. The DNA of the CDR3 is TGTGCCAGCACCACCGGGACAGGGTTTGGGGAGCTGTTTTTT. Full variable domain (missing parts from reference TRBV28 and TRBJ2-2): DVKVTQSSRYLVKRTGEKVFLECVQDMDHENMFWYRQDPGLGLRLIYFSYDVKMKEKGDIPEGYSVSREKKERFSLILESASTNQTSMYLCASTTGTGFGELFFGEGSRLTVL.

The V and J genes are TRBV6-5 and TRBJ1-1; 7 positions match TRBD1. CDR1 and CDR2 (germline): MNHEY, SVGAGI. The CDR3 is 12 amino acids. J gave up 1 base and V 10 bases, and 3 bases lay outside the gene matches. CDR3 residues: CATGTANTEAFF. The CDR3 DNA sequence: TGTGCCACGGGGACAGCGAACACTGAAGCTTTCTTT.

This chain connects TRBV7-6 to TRBJ2-7; a weak D match, TRBD1 (7 bases). This CDR3 contains 15 residues. From germline, CDR1 is SGHVS and CDR2 FNYEAQ. The V end was cut by 4 bases, the J end by 5 bases, with 18 bases between. CDR3 protein: CASSSPRRGLHEQYF. The CDR3 DNA follows: TGTGCCAGCAGCTCCCCGCGGAGGGGGCTCCACGAGCAGTACTTC.

This rearrangement joins TRBV27 to TRBJ1-5, with D possibly TRBD1 on 5 matching bases. Germline V lookup: CDR1 MNHEY, CDR2 SMNVEV (reference sequence). This CDR3 is built from 16 residues. Trimming took off 4 bases at V and 11 bases at J, with 24 bases between the two ends. The CDR3 DNA sequence: TGTGCCAGCAGTTATCGCGGAGGGCTGCAGGGTTTCTCCCAGCATTTT. Translated, it gives CASSYRGGLQGFSQHF.

V and J are TRBV19 and TRBJ1-2; D might be TRBD1 (5 bases). The CDR3 runs to 12 residues. The germline V gene has CDR1 LNHDA and CDR2 SQIVND (reference sequence). Trimming left V 6 bases short and J 2 bases short, with 7 bases between. The CDR3 reads CASRTANYGYTF. The CDR3 bases are TGTGCCAGTAGGACAGCCAACTATGGCTACACCTTC.

V and J are TRBV2 and TRBJ2-1; weak D call: TRBD1 (6 bases). V was clipped by 6 bases and J by 0 bases, with 9 bases between them. Germline V gives CDR1 SNHLY, CDR2 FYNNEI. The CDR3 is 14 residues long. CDR3 bases: TGTGCCAGCAGAGGACAGAGCTCCTACAATGAGCAGTTCTTC. It is translated as CASRGQSSYNEQFF.

The CDR3 region has the DNA TGTGCCAGCAGCTTAACCCCTAGCGGGGCTTACAATGAGCAGTTCTTC. Its translation is CASSLTPSGAYNEQFF. The chain is built from TRBV7-3 and TRBJ2-1; 9 positions match TRBD2. Germline V gene data show CDR1 as SGHTA and CDR2 as FQGTGA. V dropped 0 bases and J dropped 4; count of bases not matched to a gene: 4. This CDR3 has 16 amino acids.

The rearrangement uses TRBV2 and TRBJ2-7, with D uncertain. The CDR3 sequence is 10 residues long. Germline V gives CDR1 SNHLY, CDR2 FYNNEI. The ends were cut back, 8 bases at V and 6 bases at J, with 8 bases in the middle. CDR3 coding DNA: TGTGCCAGCGGCAAGATCGAGCAGTACTTC. Translated, it gives CASGKIEQYF.

The rearrangement uses TRBV3-1 (or the pseudogene TRBV3-2) and TRBJ2-2; 8 bases map to TRBD2. Germline V gene data show CDR1 as LGHDT and CDR2 as YNNKEL (reference sequence). The CDR3 totals 17 residues. V was pared by 2 bases and J by 1 base, with 6 bases of the junction left unmatched. The CDR3 DNA follows: TGTGCCAGCAGCCAATGGACACTAGCGGTGAACACCGGGGAGCTGTTTTTT. It codes for CASSQWTLAVNTGELFF.

This clone showed up just once. The chain is built from TRBV12-3 or TRBV12-4 and TRBJ1-5, with D unresolved. The V and J ends lost 5 bases and 9 bases respectively, with 8 bases between them. The CDR3 is made up of 11 amino acids. The CDR3 coding sequence is TGTGCCAGCAGTCTATCCGGGCCCCAGCATTTT. This encodes CASSLSGPQHF.

The rearrangement joins TRBV6-5 to TRBJ1-2; D call uncertain. Germline CDR1 MNHEY, CDR2 SVGAGI. The CDR3 extends over 11 amino acids. V dropped 6 bases and J dropped 5 bases, with 7 bases sitting between them. CDR3 protein: CASSYTYGYTF. The CDR3 nucleotides read TGTGCCAGCAGCTACACTTATGGCTACACCTTC.

The chain has TRBV28 and TRBJ1-1; possibly TRBD1 for D (6 bases). The length of the CDR3 is 17 residues. Germline V CDR1 and CDR2: MDHEN, SYDVKM. Deletions cut 7 bases from V and 1 base from J, with 22 bases between. For the CDR3, the DNA is TGTGCCAGCACCTACCTTGGGGGGGGCTGGGGGAACACTGAAGCTTTCTTT. Protein: CASTYLGGGWGNTEAFF.

This clone was detected only once. The chain links TRBV6-5 to TRBJ1-2, with 7 bases that match TRBD1. The germline V gene has CDR1 MNHEY and CDR2 SVGAGI. This CDR3 has 13 residues. Trimming at V came to 6 bases and at J to 7 bases, leaving 8 bases not matched to a gene. CDR3 DNA: TGTGCCAGCAGCGAGGACAGGACTGGTGGCTACACCTTC. As protein: CASSEDRTGGYTF.

The chain is built from TRBV10-3 and TRBJ2-1; 9 bases line up with TRBD2. In germline, CDR1 is ENHRY, CDR2 SYGVKD. The junction had 4 bases not matched to a gene; V was cut back by 0 bases and J by 4 bases. This CDR3 is built from 16 residues. CDR3 in amino acids: CAISESGGRGYNEQFF. CDR3 nucleotides: TGTGCCATCAGTGAGTCGGGCGGGAGGGGATACAATGAGCAGTTCTTC.

The chain employs TRBV6-2 or TRBV6-3 and TRBJ1-1, with D perhaps TRBD1 (6 bases). This CDR3 contains 16 residues. V was trimmed by 5 bases and J by 0 bases, leaving 16 bases between them. CDR1 is MNHEY, CDR2 SVGEGT, per germline. CDR3: CASSQRGQLMNTEAFF. For the CDR3, the DNA is TGTGCCAGCAGTCAAAGAGGACAGCTTATGAACACTGAAGCTTTCTTT.

The J gene is TRBJ2-7, the V gene TRBV7-2; TRBD1 aligns across 7 bases. V was pared by 5 bases and J by 1 base, with 11 bases of the junction left unmatched. CDR1 SGHTA and CDR2 FQGNSA come from the germline V gene. The CDR3 consists of 16 residues. The CDR3 coding sequence is TGTGCCAGCAGCGATCGGACAGGTGGGCGGTCCTACGAGCAGTACTTC. Residues: CASSDRTGGRSYEQYF.

The chain employs TRBV11-2 and TRBJ2-7; 9 nucleotides agree with TRBD1. The ends lost 0 bases at V and 2 bases at J; junction bases unmatched: 2. There are 15 residues in the CDR3. CDR1 is SGHAT, CDR2 FQNNGV, per germline. The DNA for the CDR3 is TGTGCCAGCAGCTTAGATTGGACAGGGGCCTACGAGCAGTACTTC. It is translated as CASSLDWTGAYEQYF.

This chain uses TRBV30 with TRBJ2-7; tentative D call: TRBD1 (6 bases). Between the trimmed V and J ends, which lost 3 bases and 2 bases, there was a span of 17 bases. Germline-derived CDR1 and CDR2 are GTSNPN and SVGIG (reference sequence). The CDR3 runs to 15 residues. The CDR3 region is CAWRLQGQATYEQYF. DNA of the CDR3: TGTGCCTGGAGATTACAGGGCCAAGCCACCTACGAGCAGTACTTC.

This clone was found once. V is TRBV29-1 and J is TRBJ2-1; 7 bases are shared with TRBD1. Trimming took 1 base from V and 0 from J; bases not matched to a gene: 12. Germline loops: CDR1 SQVTM, CDR2 ANQGSEA. CDR3 length equals 18 residues. The CDR3 protein is CSVEGRTGSLSSYNEQFF. DNA of the CDR3: TGCAGCGTTGAAGGTCGGACAGGCAGCCTGAGCTCCTACAATGAGCAGTTCTTC.

The chain combines TRBV5-1 with TRBJ2-5; the match to TRBD2 covers 9 bases. The CDR3 length is 16 residues. Germline assignment: CDR1 SGHRS and CDR2 YFSETQ. V lost 0 bases, J lost 3 bases, and 6 bases stayed unmatched. CDR3 loop: CASSLGGSGGKETQYF. As DNA, the CDR3 is TGCGCCAGCAGCTTGGGTGGTAGCGGGGGAAAAGAGACCCAGTACTTC.

The rearrangement links TRBV2 to TRBJ1-5; 9 nucleotides align to TRBD1. With 6 bases clipped from V and 6 bases from J, the junction kept 6 bases outside the gene matches. The germline V gene has CDR1 SNHLY and CDR2 FYNNEI. The CDR3 totals 14 residues. The CDR3 bases are TGTGCCAGCAGCCCCGGGACAGGGAGTCAGCCCCAGCATTTT. This sequence encodes CASSPGTGSQPQHF.